Below are 21 T cell receptor beta chains sequenced from a single sample in a study of cytomegalovirus exposure and HLA in healthy donors. Primers: 60 Vbeta forward and 13 Jbeta reverse. The protocol was immunoSEQ multiplex PCR, while the TCRdb copy is restricted to in-frame clones and leaves out a portion. In the table there are approximately 79,000 clones, around four fifths of which are singletons. The specimen was PBMCs. The receptors originated from a boy younger than 18 in good health and CMV-seronegative.

The rearrangement links TRBV6-6 to TRBJ1-2, with 7 bases aligning to TRBD1. CDR3 length: 14 residues. Germline-derived CDR1 and CDR2 are MNHNY and SVGAGI (reference sequence). J was trimmed by 3 bases and V by 6 bases; bases with no gene match: 7. CDR3 in amino acids: CASSRGQADYGYTF. In DNA, the CDR3 is TGTGCCAGCAGCCGAGGACAGGCGGACTATGGCTACACCTTC.

The genes are TRBV4-1 and TRBJ2-7; TRBD2 matches at 11 bases. There are 15 residues in the CDR3. Germline V lookup: CDR1 MGHRA, CDR2 YSYEKL. The junction had 1 base not matched to a gene; V was cut back by 1 base and J by 2 bases. Here the CDR3 reads CASSQGLAGTYEQYF. The CDR3 region has the DNA TGCGCCAGCAGCCAAGGACTAGCGGGGACCTACGAGCAGTACTTC.

This clone is a singleton in its sample. This sequence joins TRBV2 and TRBJ2-6; 7 bases fit TRBD1. The CDR3 covers 17 residues. J lost 1 base, V lost 6 bases, and 9 bases had no gene match. Germline loops: CDR1 SNHLY, CDR2 FYNNEI. DNA for the CDR3: TGTGCCAGCAGAGGGGACAGTTTCTTATCTGGGGCCAACGTCCTGACTTTC. Its translation: CASRGDSFLSGANVLTF.

This clone was detected only once. This sequence joins TRBV28 and TRBJ1-4; 8 positions match TRBD1. The CDR3 length is 16 residues. Germline trimming cut 5 bases from V and 6 bases from J; bases unmatched to any gene: 11. The V gene's germline CDR1 is MDHEN and CDR2 SYDVKM. The CDR3 DNA is TGTGCCAGCAGTAAACACCCAGGGGGCGTTTATGAAAAACTGTTTTTT. Encoded protein: CASSKHPGGVYEKLFF.

The genes are TRBV5-1 and TRBJ1-1; TRBD1 is a possible D gene (6 bases). Germline V gene sequence: CDR1 SGHRS, CDR2 YFSETQ. The V gene lost 0 bases and the J gene lost 6 bases, with 12 bases spanning the gap. The CDR3 totals 14 residues. Here the CDR3 reads CASSLGQGTAEAFF. In nucleotides, the CDR3 is TGCGCCAGCAGCTTGGGGCAGGGGACCGCTGAAGCTTTCTTT.

The rearrangement joins TRBV5-1 to TRBJ1-2; no clear D gene. The germline gives CDR1 SGHRS, CDR2 YFSETQ. V was pared by 5 bases and J by 5 bases, with 16 bases between. This CDR3 contains 14 residues. CDR3 nucleotides: TGCGCCAGCAGAAACGGGGAGGCTGGTTATGGCTACACCTTC. Its translation: CASRNGEAGYGYTF.

The chain is built from TRBV28 and TRBJ1-1, with TRBD1 matching over 8 bases. The CDR3 extends over 13 amino acids. V lost 4 bases and J lost 11; bases outside the gene matches: 9. Germline V gene sequence: CDR1 MDHEN, CDR2 SYDVKM. The chain's CDR3 is CASSSGQGPVAFF. For the CDR3, the DNA is TGTGCCAGCAGTTCCGGACAGGGCCCAGTTGCTTTCTTT. The whole variable domain, remainder taken from reference TRBV28 and TRBJ1-1, is DVKVTQSSRYLVKRTGEKVFLECVQDMDHENMFWYRQDPGLGLRLIYFSYDVKMKEKGDIPEGYSVSREKKERFSLILESASTNQTSMYLCASSSGQGPVAFFGQGTRLTVV.

V usage is TRBV5-8 and J usage is TRBJ2-1, with D maybe TRBD2 (6 bases). V was trimmed by 2 bases and J by 5 bases, leaving 14 bases between them. From germline, CDR1 is SGHTS and CDR2 YDEGEE. There are 15 residues in the CDR3. This CDR3 is CASSFRGRGNNEQFF. In nucleotides, the CDR3 is TGTGCCAGCAGCTTTCGGGGACGGGGGAACAATGAGCAGTTCTTC.

The chain has TRBV7-3 and TRBJ2-1; no firm D call. Germline CDR1 is SGHTA and CDR2 is FQGTGA. The CDR3 extends over 16 amino acids. V was pared by 5 bases and J by 3 bases, with 17 bases between. CDR3: CASSPAGVFLYNEQFF. The DNA for the CDR3 is TGTGCCAGCAGCCCCGCCGGTGTCTTCCTCTACAATGAGCAGTTCTTC.

This CDR3 is CASSHSWAEQFF. In DNA form, the CDR3 reads TGCGCCAGCAGCCATTCTTGGGCTGAGCAGTTCTTC. The chain links TRBV4-1 to TRBJ2-1; D is uncertain. V was clipped by 3 bases and J by 9 bases, with 9 bases between them. The CDR3 is made up of 12 amino acids. Germline V lookup: CDR1 MGHRA, CDR2 YSYEKL.

The J gene is TRBJ2-5, the V gene TRBV28; TRBD1 matches 7 bases. This CDR3 has 14 residues. From germline, CDR1 is MDHEN and CDR2 SYDVKM. The trim removed 8 bases at V and 4 bases at J, leaving 10 bases unmatched. The CDR3 loop is CASLHDREGETQYF. CDR3 coding DNA: TGTGCCAGCCTGCACGACAGGGAAGGAGAGACCCAGTACTTC. Filled out from reference TRBV28 and TRBJ2-5, the complete variable domain reads DVKVTQSSRYLVKRTGEKVFLECVQDMDHENMFWYRQDPGLGLRLIYFSYDVKMKEKGDIPEGYSVSREKKERFSLILESASTNQTSMYLCASLHDREGETQYFGPGTRLLVL.

This clone was detected once. The chain links TRBV25-1 to TRBJ1-2; TRBD1 matches 7 bases. CDR3 length: 12 amino acids. CDR1 MGHDK and CDR2 SYGVNS come from the germline V gene. The ends lost 3 bases at V and 8 bases at J; junction bases unmatched: 3. CDR3 nucleotides: TGTGCCAGCAGTGATTACAGGGGAGGCTACACCTTC. Translating it yields CASSDYRGGYTF.

The chain uses TRBV6-6 and TRBJ2-7; TRBD2 matches 8 bases. This CDR3 spans 14 amino acids. V shed 7 bases and J 3 bases; nucleotides not matched to a gene: 8. Germline CDR1 is MNHNY and CDR2 is SVGAGI (reference sequence). The CDR3 DNA reads as TGTGCCAGCACCCTGACTAGCGTGAACTACGAGCAGTACTTC. Translation: CASTLTSVNYEQYF.

The chain is built from TRBV28 and TRBJ1-2; tentative D call: TRBD1 (6 bases). Trimming took off 4 bases at V and 7 bases at J, with 16 bases between the two ends. This CDR3 has 14 amino acids. Per germline, CDR1 MDHEN and CDR2 SYDVKM. CDR3 coding DNA: TGTGCCAGCAGTTCGCGGGGGCGGGAGAGTGGCTACACCTTC. Its protein is CASSSRGRESGYTF.

The CDR3, as DNA: TGTGCCAGCAGCTTAAAGGGGGCGAGGAACACCATATATTTT. It translates to CASSLKGARNTIYF. The V gene is TRBV7-2, the J gene TRBJ1-3, with TRBD1 matching over 7 bases. This CDR3 has 14 residues. J lost 7 bases, V lost 2 bases, and 5 bases had no gene match. Germline values: CDR1 SGHTA, CDR2 FQGNSA.

The chain employs TRBV6-6 and TRBJ2-7; D is ambiguous. Germline values: CDR1 MNHNY, CDR2 SVGAGI (reference sequence). With 7 bases removed from V and 1 base from J, the gap between germline ends came to 17 bases. The CDR3 covers 15 residues. The CDR3 sequence: CASTPLAASSYEQYF. Written as DNA, the CDR3 is TGTGCCAGCACCCCCCTTGCGGCCTCTTCCTACGAGCAGTACTTC.

This rearrangement joins TRBV27 to TRBJ1-1, with TRBD1 matching over 9 bases. Germline V lookup: CDR1 MNHEY, CDR2 SMNVEV (reference sequence). V lost 7 bases to trimming and J lost 4 bases; unmatched junction nucleotides: 4. This CDR3 contains 13 residues. CDR3 nucleotides: TGTGCCAGCAACCGACAGGGGGGCACTGAAGCTTTCTTT. It codes for CASNRQGGTEAFF.

This chain joins TRBV5-1 and TRBJ2-7, with 12 bases fitting TRBD2. The J segment lost 1 base and the V segment lost 7 bases, leaving 3 bases of the junction unmatched. The CDR3 is 14 amino acids. CDR1 and CDR2 from the germline V gene are SGHRS and YFSETQ. CDR3 sequence reads: CASSGLAGSYEQYF. Here the CDR3 DNA reads TGCGCCAGCTCCGGACTAGCGGGGTCCTACGAGCAGTACTTC.

CDR3 region: CASSQGLAGGDEQFF. In DNA, the CDR3 is TGCGCCAGCAGCCAGGGACTAGCGGGAGGGGATGAGCAGTTCTTC. This sequence joins TRBV4-3 and TRBJ2-1, with 16 bases that match TRBD2. The ends lost 3 bases at V and 8 bases at J; junction bases unmatched: 1. The germline V gene encodes CDR1 LGHNA and CDR2 YSLEER. The length of the CDR3 is 15 residues.

The chain employs TRBV10-1 and TRBJ1-5, with D possibly matching TRBD1 (5 bases). This CDR3 is 14 amino acids long. CDR1 WNHNN and CDR2 SYGVQD come from the germline V gene (reference sequence). Trimming removed 1 base at V and 4 bases at J, with 8 bases between. CDR3 region: CASSELGGNQPQHF. For the CDR3, the DNA is TGCGCCAGCAGTGAGTTGGGGGGGAATCAGCCCCAGCATTTT.

The chain carries TRBV5-1 and TRBJ2-1; weak D call: TRBD2 (5 bases). The CDR3 covers 12 residues. The ends were cut back, 0 bases at V and 10 bases at J, with 8 bases in the middle. Germline loops: CDR1 SGHRS, CDR2 YFSETQ. The CDR3 protein is CASSLGGLEQFF. In DNA form, the CDR3 reads TGCGCCAGCAGCTTGGGAGGGTTGGAGCAGTTCTTC.